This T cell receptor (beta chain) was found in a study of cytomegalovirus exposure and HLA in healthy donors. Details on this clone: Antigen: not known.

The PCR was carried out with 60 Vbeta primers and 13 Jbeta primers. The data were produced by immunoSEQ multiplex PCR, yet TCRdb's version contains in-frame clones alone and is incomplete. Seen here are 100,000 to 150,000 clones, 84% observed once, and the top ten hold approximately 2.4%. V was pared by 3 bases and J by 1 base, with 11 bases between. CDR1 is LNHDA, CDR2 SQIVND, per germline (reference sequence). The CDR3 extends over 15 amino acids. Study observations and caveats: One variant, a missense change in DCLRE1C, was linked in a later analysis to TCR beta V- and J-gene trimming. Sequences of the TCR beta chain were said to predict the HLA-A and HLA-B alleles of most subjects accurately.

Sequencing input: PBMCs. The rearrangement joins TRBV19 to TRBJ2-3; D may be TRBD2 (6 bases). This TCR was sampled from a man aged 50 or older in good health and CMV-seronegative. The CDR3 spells CASSIVLAGTDTQYF. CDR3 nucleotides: TGTGCCAGTAGTATTGTACTAGCTGGCACAGATACGCAGTATTTT.